Reported below is one T cell receptor (beta chain). Source study methods: Reference gene primer amplification in the assay estimated nucleated cell counts. Libraries were prepared by immunoSEQ multiplex PCR; TCRdb keeps only in-frame clonotypes and omits some of them. Clone size and the V and J calls come from that table; the DNA yielded D and trimming. The sample lists approximately 300,000 clones; approximately 92% were seen once. These data come from a study of blood T cell repertoires in COVID-19. Study information: T cells, B-cell-depleted T cells, or PBMCs provided the cDNA or gDNA that served as material.

The specimen was peripheral blood. The clonotype originates from a woman in her twenties or thirties with COVID-19, enrolled during active disease.

CDR3 region: CASSPRDRGLPYEQYF. CDR3 DNA: TGTGCCAGCAGCCCACGGGACAGGGGCCTTCCCTACGAGCAGTACTTC. This chain links TRBV7-2 with TRBJ2-7, with 10 positions matching TRBD1. Losses at the gene ends were 5 bases for V and 2 bases for J; bases not matched to a gene: 9. CDR1 and CDR2 (germline): SGHTA, FQGNSA. This CDR3 is 16 amino acids long.